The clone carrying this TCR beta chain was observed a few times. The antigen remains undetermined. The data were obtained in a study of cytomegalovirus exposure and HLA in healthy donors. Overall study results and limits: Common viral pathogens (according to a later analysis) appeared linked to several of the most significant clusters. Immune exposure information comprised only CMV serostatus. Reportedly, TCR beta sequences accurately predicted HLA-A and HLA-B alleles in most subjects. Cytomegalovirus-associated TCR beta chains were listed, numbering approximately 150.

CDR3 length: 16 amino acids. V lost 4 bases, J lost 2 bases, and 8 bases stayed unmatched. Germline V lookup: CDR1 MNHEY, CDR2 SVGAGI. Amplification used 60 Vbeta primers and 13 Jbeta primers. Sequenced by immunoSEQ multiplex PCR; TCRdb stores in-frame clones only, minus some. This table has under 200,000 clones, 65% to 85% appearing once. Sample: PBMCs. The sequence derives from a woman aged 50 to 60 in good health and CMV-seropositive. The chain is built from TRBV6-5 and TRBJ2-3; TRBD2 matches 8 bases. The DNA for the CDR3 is TGTGCCAGCAGTTTTATGTCGGGACTAGACACAGATACGCAGTATTTT. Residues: CASSFMSGLDTDTQYF.